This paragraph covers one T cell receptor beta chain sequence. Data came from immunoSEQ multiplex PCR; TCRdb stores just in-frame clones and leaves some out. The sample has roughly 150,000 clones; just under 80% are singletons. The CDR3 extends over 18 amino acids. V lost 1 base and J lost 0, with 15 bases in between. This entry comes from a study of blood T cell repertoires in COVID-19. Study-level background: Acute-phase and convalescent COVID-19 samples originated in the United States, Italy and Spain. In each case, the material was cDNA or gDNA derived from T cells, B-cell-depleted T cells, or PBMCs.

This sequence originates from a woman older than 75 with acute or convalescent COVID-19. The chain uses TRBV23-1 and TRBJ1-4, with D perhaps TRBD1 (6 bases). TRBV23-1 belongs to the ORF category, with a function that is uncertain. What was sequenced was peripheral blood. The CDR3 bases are TGCGCCAGCAGTCAATTCCTTGGACAGTTCCCAACTAATGAAAAACTGTTTTTT. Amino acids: CASSQFLGQFPTNEKLFF.